Listed here are 12 T cell receptor beta chains from one sample, sequenced in a study of tumor-infiltrating lymphocytes in oesophageal squamous cell carcinoma. TCRdb redid the calling of the PCR reads with MiXCR, one entry per CDR3 protein. In the table there are 23,000 or so distinct CDR3 sequences, about 35% of which are singletons. The sample consisted of esophageal tumor tissue. These receptors all come from a female donor with esophageal squamous cell carcinoma.

This clonotype showed up many times. J is TRBJ2-5 and V is TRBV5-5; 12 bases are shared with TRBD2. V was clipped by 2 bases and J by 2 bases; unmatched bases: 4. The CDR3 is 16 amino acids. The germline V gene has CDR1 SGHKS and CDR2 YYEKEE (reference sequence). Here the CDR3 DNA reads TGTGCCAGCAGCTTCGGACTAGCGGGATTTCAAGAGACCCAGTACTTC. Amino acids: CASSFGLAGFQETQYF.

The V gene is TRBV20-1, the J gene TRBJ2-5; 10 nucleotides agree with TRBD1. The DNA end lines up better with TRBJ2-1; the J call may be wrong. This CDR3 spans 15 amino acids. Germline-derived CDR1 and CDR2 are DFQATT and SNEGSKA (reference sequence). The CDR3 loop is CSAFARDRGMGEQFF. In nucleotides, the CDR3 is TGCAGTGCTTTCGCCCGGGACAGGGGTATGGGTGAGCAGTTCTTC.

This clonotype has a count of ten or more. This sequence joins TRBV10-3 and TRBJ2-1; possible D gene TRBD2, 6 bases. The V gene lost 6 bases and the J gene lost 7 bases, with 13 bases spanning the gap. The germline gives CDR1 ENHRY, CDR2 SYGVKD. CDR3 length: 13 residues. CDR3 residues: CAIRRDSSNEQFF. Here the CDR3 DNA reads TGTGCCATCAGACGGGACTCTTCGAATGAGCAGTTCTTC.

The chain couples TRBV28 to TRBJ2-2; 8 nucleotides align to TRBD2. Germline V CDR1 and CDR2: MDHEN, SYDVKM. The V segment lost 1 base and the J segment 7 bases; nucleotides outside the gene matches: 5. The CDR3 contains 15 residues. This chain's CDR3 is CASSLSTGGIGELFF. In nucleotides, the CDR3 is TGTGCCAGCAGTTTATCCACGGGGGGGATCGGGGAGCTGTTTTTT.

This clonotype was counted at least ten times. The gene calls are TRBV2 and TRBJ2-1; 8 nucleotides align to TRBD2. Germline trimming cut 4 bases from V and 0 bases from J; bases unmatched to any gene: 2. CDR1 SNHLY and CDR2 FYNNEI come from the germline V gene. This CDR3 is built from 15 residues. DNA of the CDR3: TGTGCCAGCAGTGTAAGCGGGAGCTCCTACAATGAGCAGTTCTTC. Translation: CASSVSGSSYNEQFF.

The V and J genes are TRBV7-6 and TRBJ2-5; D ambiguous. CDR3 size: 12 residues. V shed 4 bases and J shed 11 bases, with 14 bases lying between them. The germline V gene encodes CDR1 SGHVS and CDR2 FNYEAQ. CDR3 region: CASSYGPDTQYF. CDR3 nucleotides: TGTGCCAGCAGCTACGGCCCAGATACGCAGTACTTC.

This clonotype was detected many times. J is TRBJ2-1 and V is TRBV28; 8 bases fit TRBD1. This CDR3 spans 15 amino acids. V was clipped by 2 bases and J by 4 bases; unmatched bases: 4. From germline, CDR1 is MDHEN and CDR2 SYDVKM. This CDR3 reads CASSLGQGHYNEQFF. For the CDR3, the DNA is TGTGCCAGCAGTTTAGGACAGGGACATTACAATGAGCAGTTCTTC.

This clonotype turned up a few times. The V and J genes are TRBV7-9 and TRBJ2-1, with D perhaps being TRBD1 or TRBD2 (7 bases each). V lost 2 bases, J lost 4 bases, and 12 bases lay in between. Germline CDR1 SEHNR, CDR2 FQNEAQ (reference sequence). The CDR3 is 15 amino acids. CDR3 residues: CASSLQGGQYNEQFF. The CDR3 DNA reads TGTGCCAGCAGCTTACAGGGGGGGCAGTACAATGAGCAGTTCTTC.

The chain is built from TRBV4-2 and TRBJ2-7, with TRBD2 identical over 8 bases. The CDR3 is 15 residues long. V gave up 4 bases and J gave up 3 bases; unmatched junction bases: 8. Germline V gives CDR1 LGHNA, CDR2 YNFKEQ. DNA of the CDR3: TGTGCCAGCAGCCGGGTAGCGGGACCTATCTACGAGCAGTACTTC. Protein product: CASSRVAGPIYEQYF.

By frequency in the sample, this clonotype is medium-sized. The J gene is TRBJ1-2, the V gene TRBV7-8, with unresolved D. The ends were cut back, 1 base at V and 2 bases at J, with 8 bases in the middle. The CDR3 has 14 amino acids. Germline V gene lookup returns CDR1 SGHVS and CDR2 FQNEAQ. CDR3 nucleotides: TGTGCCAGCAGCTTAGGGCACAAGAACTATGGCTACACCTTC. It encodes CASSLGHKNYGYTF.

This clonotype is judged medium-sized (0.01 to 0.1%). This chain joins TRBV6-6 and TRBJ2-7, with D unclear. Trimming left V 2 bases short and J 2 bases short, with 13 bases between. The CDR3 contains 15 residues. Germline V CDR1 and CDR2: MNHNY, SVGAGI (reference sequence). CDR3 loop: CASSYTDGSPYEQYF. Here the CDR3 DNA reads TGTGCCAGCAGTTACACGGACGGATCTCCCTACGAGCAGTACTTC.

The gene calls are TRBV5-1 and TRBJ2-5, with TRBD1 as a possible D gene (11 bases). The germline V gene encodes CDR1 SGHRS and CDR2 YFSETQ. V gave up 4 bases and J gave up 5 bases, with 33 bases separating them. This CDR3 comprises 20 residues. This CDR3 reads CASSGRGQGVSSGSQETQYF. The DNA of the CDR3 is TGCGCCAGCAGCGGCAGGGGACAGGGGGTTTCTAGCGGGAGCCAGGAGACCCAGTACTTC. Based on the CDR3 plus reference TRBV5-1 and TRBJ2-5, the full variable domain is KAGVTQTPRYLIKTRGQQVTLSCSPISGHRSVSWYQQTPGQGLQFLFEYFSETQRNKGNFPGRFSGRQFSNSRSEMNVSTLELGDSALYLCASSGRGQGVSSGSQETQYFGPGTRLLVL.